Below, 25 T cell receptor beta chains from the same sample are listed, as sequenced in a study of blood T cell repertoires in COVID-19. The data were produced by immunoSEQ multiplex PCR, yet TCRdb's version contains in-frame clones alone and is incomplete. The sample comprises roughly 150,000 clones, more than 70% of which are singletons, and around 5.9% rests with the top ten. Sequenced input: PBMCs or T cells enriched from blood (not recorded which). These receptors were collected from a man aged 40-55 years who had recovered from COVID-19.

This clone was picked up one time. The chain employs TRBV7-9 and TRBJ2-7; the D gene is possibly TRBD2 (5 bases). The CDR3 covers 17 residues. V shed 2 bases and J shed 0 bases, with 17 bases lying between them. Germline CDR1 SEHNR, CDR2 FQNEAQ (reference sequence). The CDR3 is CASSLSPTRGSSYEQYF. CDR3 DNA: TGTGCCAGCAGCTTATCCCCAACTAGAGGCAGCTCCTACGAGCAGTACTTC.

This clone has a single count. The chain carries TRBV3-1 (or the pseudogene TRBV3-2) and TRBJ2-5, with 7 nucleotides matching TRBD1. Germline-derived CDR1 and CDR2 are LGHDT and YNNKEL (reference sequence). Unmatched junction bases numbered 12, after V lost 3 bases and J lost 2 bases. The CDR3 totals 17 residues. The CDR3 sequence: CASSHAGKGARQETQYF. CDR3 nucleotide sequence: TGTGCCAGCAGCCACGCCGGGAAGGGGGCTCGGCAAGAGACCCAGTACTTC.

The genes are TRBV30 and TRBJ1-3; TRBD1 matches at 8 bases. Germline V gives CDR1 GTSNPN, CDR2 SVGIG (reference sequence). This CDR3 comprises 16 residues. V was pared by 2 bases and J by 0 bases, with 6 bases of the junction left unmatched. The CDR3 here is CAWSTGDRRSGNTIYF. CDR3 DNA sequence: TGTGCCTGGAGTACCGGGGACAGGCGCTCTGGAAACACCATATATTTT.

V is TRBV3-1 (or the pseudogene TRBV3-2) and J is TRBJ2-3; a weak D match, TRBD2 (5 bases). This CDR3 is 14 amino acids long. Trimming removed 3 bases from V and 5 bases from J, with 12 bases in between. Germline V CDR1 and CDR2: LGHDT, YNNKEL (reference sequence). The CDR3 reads CASSHGSGEDTQYF. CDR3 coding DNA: TGTGCCAGCAGCCATGGTTCCGGGGAAGATACGCAGTATTTT.

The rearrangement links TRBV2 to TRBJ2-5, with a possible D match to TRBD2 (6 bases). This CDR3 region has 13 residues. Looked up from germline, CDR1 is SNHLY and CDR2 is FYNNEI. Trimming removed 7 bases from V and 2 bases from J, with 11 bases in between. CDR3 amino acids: CASTQRGQETQYF. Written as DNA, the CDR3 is TGTGCCAGCACACAACGGGGGCAAGAGACCCAGTACTTC.

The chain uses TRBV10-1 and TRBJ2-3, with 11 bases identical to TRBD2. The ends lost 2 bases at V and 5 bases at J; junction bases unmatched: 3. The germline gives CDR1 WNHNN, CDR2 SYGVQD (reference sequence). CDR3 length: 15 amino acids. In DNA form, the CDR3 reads TGCGCCAGCAGTGAGCTAGCGGGGGGAAGAGATACGCAGTATTTT. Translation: CASSELAGGRDTQYF.

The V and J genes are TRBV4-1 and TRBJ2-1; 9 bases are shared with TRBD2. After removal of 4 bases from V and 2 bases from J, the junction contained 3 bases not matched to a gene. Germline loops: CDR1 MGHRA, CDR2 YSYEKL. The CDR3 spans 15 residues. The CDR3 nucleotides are TGCGCCAGCAGCCCAGCTAGCGGGGCCTACAATGAGCAGTTCTTC. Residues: CASSPASGAYNEQFF.

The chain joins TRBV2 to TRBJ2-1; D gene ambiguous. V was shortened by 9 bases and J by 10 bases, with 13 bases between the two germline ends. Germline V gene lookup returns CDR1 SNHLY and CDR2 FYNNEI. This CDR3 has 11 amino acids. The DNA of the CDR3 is TGTGCCAGTGACTCGCCAAAAGAGCAGTTCTTC. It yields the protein CASDSPKEQFF.

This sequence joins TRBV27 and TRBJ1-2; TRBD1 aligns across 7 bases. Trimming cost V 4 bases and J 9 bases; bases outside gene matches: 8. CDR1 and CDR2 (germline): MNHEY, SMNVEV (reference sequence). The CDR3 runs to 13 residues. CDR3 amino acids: CASSSNSGGSYTF. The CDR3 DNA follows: TGTGCCAGCAGTTCCAACTCAGGGGGTAGCTACACCTTC.

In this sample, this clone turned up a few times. CDR3 coding DNA: TGTGCCAGCAGCCACCCAGGACAGCCCCTCTATGGCTACACCTTC. As protein: CASSHPGQPLYGYTF. V usage is TRBV3-1 (or the pseudogene TRBV3-2) and J usage is TRBJ1-2; weak D call: TRBD1 (6 bases). Trimming stripped 3 bases from V and 4 bases from J, with 15 bases between. Germline V gives CDR1 LGHDT, CDR2 YNNKEL (reference sequence). This CDR3 has 15 residues.

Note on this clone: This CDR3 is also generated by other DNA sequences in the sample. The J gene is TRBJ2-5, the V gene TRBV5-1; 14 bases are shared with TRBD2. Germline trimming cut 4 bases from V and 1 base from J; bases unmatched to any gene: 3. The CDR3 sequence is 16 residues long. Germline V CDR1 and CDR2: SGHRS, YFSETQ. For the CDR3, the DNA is TGCGCCAGCAGCCTCGGGACTAGCGGGGGCCAAGAGACCCAGTACTTC. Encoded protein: CASSLGTSGGQETQYF. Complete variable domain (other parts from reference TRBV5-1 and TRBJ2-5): KAGVTQTPRYLIKTRGQQVTLSCSPISGHRSVSWYQQTPGQGLQFLFEYFSETQRNKGNFPGRFSGRQFSNSRSEMNVSTLELGDSALYLCASSLGTSGGQETQYFGPGTRLLVL.

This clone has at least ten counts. Written as DNA, the CDR3 is TGTGCCAGCTCACCAGGGGGCTACGGCTACACCTTC. Its protein is CASSPGGYGYTF. The chain joins TRBV18 to TRBJ1-2; D is possibly TRBD1 (6 bases). Deletions cut 2 bases from V and 8 bases from J, with 9 bases between. The CDR3 has 12 residues. Per the germline V gene, CDR1 is KGHSH and CDR2 is LQKENI.

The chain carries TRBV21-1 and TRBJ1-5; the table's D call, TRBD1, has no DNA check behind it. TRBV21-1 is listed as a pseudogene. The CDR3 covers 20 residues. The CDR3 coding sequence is TGTGCCAGCAGACCAGGACAGGACATGAGGATACAGGTAGGCAATCAGCCCCAGCATTTT. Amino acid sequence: CASRPGQDMRIQVGNQPQHF.

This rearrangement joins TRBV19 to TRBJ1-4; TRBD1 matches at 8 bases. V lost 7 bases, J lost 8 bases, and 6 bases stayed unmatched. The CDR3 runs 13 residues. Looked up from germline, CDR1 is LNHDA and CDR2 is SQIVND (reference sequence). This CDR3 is CASTPRGREKLFF. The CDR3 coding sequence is TGTGCCAGTACCCCCAGGGGGCGCGAAAAACTGTTTTTT.

CDR3: CASSMGQGATEAFF. The CDR3, as DNA: TGTGCCAGCAGTATGGGACAGGGTGCCACTGAAGCTTTCTTT. The chain combines TRBV3-1 (or the pseudogene TRBV3-2) with TRBJ1-1; 9 bases map to TRBD1. Germline V gives CDR1 LGHDT, CDR2 YNNKEL (reference sequence). V was pared by 6 bases and J by 4 bases, with 6 bases of the junction left unmatched. The CDR3 covers 14 residues.

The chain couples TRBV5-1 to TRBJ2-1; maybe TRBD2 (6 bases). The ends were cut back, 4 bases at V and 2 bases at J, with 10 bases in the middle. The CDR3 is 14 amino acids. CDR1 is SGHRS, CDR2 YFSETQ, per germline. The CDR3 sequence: CASSPGLTYNEQFF. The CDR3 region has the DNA TGCGCCAGCAGCCCGGGACTGACCTACAATGAGCAGTTCTTC.

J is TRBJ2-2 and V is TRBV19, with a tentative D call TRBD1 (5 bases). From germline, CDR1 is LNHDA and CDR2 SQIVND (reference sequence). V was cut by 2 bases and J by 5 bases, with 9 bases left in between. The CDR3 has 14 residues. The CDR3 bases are TGTGCCAGTAGTATATCAGGGCTTACCGGGGAGCTGTTTTTT. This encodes CASSISGLTGELFF.

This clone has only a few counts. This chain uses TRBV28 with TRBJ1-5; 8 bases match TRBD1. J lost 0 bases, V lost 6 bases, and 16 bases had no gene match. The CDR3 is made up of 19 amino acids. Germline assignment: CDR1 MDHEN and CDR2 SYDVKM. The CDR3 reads CASSTPAGQELYSNQPQHF. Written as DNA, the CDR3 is TGTGCCAGCAGCACCCCGGCGGGACAGGAGCTTTATAGCAATCAGCCCCAGCATTTT. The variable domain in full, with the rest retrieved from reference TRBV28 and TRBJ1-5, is DVKVTQSSRYLVKRTGEKVFLECVQDMDHENMFWYRQDPGLGLRLIYFSYDVKMKEKGDIPEGYSVSREKKERFSLILESASTNQTSMYLCASSTPAGQELYSNQPQHFGDGTRLSIL.

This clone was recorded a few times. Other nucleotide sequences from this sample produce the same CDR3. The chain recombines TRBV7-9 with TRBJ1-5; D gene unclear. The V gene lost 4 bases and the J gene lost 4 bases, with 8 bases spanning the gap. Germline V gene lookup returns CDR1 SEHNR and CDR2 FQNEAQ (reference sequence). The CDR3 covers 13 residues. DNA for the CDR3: TGTGCCAGCAGCTGGACGGGGAATCAGCCCCAGCATTTT. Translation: CASSWTGNQPQHF.

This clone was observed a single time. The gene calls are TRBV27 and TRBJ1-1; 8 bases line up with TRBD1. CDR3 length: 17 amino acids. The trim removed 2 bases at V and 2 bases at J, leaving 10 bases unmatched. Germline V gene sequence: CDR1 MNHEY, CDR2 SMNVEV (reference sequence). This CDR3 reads CASSLRSTGQGNTEAFF. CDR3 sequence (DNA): TGTGCCAGCAGTTTAAGAAGTACAGGACAGGGTAACACTGAAGCTTTCTTT.

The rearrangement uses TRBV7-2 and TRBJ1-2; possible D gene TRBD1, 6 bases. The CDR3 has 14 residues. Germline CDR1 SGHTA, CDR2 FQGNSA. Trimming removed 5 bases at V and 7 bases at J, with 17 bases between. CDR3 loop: CASSLGRGEGGYTF. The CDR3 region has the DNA TGTGCCAGCAGCCTGGGCAGGGGAGAGGGTGGCTACACCTTC.

The DNA for the CDR3 is TGCGCCAGCCGGGGACAGCCGAACACTGAAGCTTTCTTT. It codes for CASRGQPNTEAFF. The rearrangement links TRBV5-1 to TRBJ1-1, with 7 bases that match TRBD1. This CDR3 contains 13 residues. Germline CDR1 is SGHRS and CDR2 is YFSETQ. The trim removed 7 bases at V and 1 base at J, leaving 4 bases unmatched. Supplemented by reference TRBV5-1 and TRBJ1-1, the full variable domain reads KAGVTQTPRYLIKTRGQQVTLSCSPISGHRSVSWYQQTPGQGLQFLFEYFSETQRNKGNFPGRFSGRQFSNSRSEMNVSTLELGDSALYLCASRGQPNTEAFFGQGTRLTVV.

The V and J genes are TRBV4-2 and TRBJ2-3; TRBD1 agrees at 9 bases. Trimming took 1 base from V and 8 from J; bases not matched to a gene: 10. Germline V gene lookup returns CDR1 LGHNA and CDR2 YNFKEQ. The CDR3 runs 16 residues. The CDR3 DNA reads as TGTGCCAGCAGCCAAGTTGCGGACAGGGGAGAGCTTACGCAGTATTTT. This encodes CASSQVADRGELTQYF.

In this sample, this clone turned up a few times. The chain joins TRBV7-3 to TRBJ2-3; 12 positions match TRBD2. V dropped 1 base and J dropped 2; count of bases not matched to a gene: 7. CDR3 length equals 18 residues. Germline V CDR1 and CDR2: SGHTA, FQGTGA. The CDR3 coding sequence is TGTGCCAGCAGCTTAATGGCTAGCGGGGGGGTGAACACAGATACGCAGTATTTT. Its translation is CASSLMASGGVNTDTQYF.

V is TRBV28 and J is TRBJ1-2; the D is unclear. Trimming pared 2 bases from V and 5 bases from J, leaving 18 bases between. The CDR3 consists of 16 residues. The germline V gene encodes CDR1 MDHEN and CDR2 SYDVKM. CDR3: CASSLTPGDSGYGYTF. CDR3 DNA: TGTGCCAGCAGTTTAACACCTGGTGACTCGGGGTATGGCTACACCTTC.